The rows below give T cell receptor beta chains drawn from one sample of a study of radiotherapy plus CTLA-4 blockade in lung cancer. Here immunoSEQ multiplex PCR was the method, and the copy in TCRdb shows in-frame clones only, minus some. This table holds tens of thousands of clones, more than 60% found once. The material was peripheral blood, obtained from a patient treated with radiotherapy plus ipilimumab. The receptors shown here come from a human donor with non-small cell lung cancer who had a partial response to radiotherapy plus ipilimumab. Each CDR3 is given with its conserved first and last residue. D genes are given only for firm matches. For some rows the clone size is stated as once, few or many, or as a class when expanded; others skip it.

clone size,CDR3 length,D gene,V gene,J gene,CDR3 DNA,CDR3 protein
-,14,-,TRBV4-3,TRBJ2-7,TGCGCCAGCAGCCCCCAGGGGAGGGGATACGAGCAGTACTTC,CASSPQGRGYEQYF
-,15,-,TRBV7-5,TRBJ1-5,TGTGTCAGAAGCCTAAGACAAAATAGCAATCAGCCCCAGCATTTT,CVRSLRQNSNQPQHF
few,12,TRBD1,TRBV28,TRBJ1-1,TGTGCCAGCAGCGCAGGGGGCGCTGAAGCTTTCTTT,CASSAGGAEAFF
-,13,-,TRBV2,TRBJ2-3,TGTGCAGGGCAGGGGCGCGCCGGTGATACGCAGTATTTT,CAGQGRAGDTQYF
-,14,-,TRBV30,TRBJ1-4,TGTGCCTGGAGTGTGACAGTCGGCGGTGAAAAACTGTTTTTT,CAWSVTVGGEKLFF
-,13,-,TRBV2,TRBJ1-2,TGTGCCAGCAGTGGGACAGCCCTATATGGCTACACCTTC,CASSGTALYGYTF
-,18,TRBD1,TRBV27,TRBJ1-4,TGTGCCAGCACTTTTATCTCTCACGCGACAGGGGAGAGGGAAAAACTGTTTTTT,CASTFISHATGEREKLFF
-,12,-,TRBV11-2,TRBJ1-2,TGTGCCAGCAGCCTAAGCGGCTATGGCTACACCTTC,CASSLSGYGYTF
-,14,TRBD2,TRBV9,TRBJ2-7,TGTGCCAGCAGCGTAGTGGCTAGCGGGGGGGAGCAGTACTTC,CASSVVASGGEQYF
-,14,TRBD1,TRBV25-1,TRBJ2-2,TGTGCCAGCAGTGTTAGTCGGGACAGAGGGGAGCTGTTTTTT,CASSVSRDRGELFF
-,14,-,TRBV9,TRBJ1-2,TGTGCCAGCAGCGTTCTGGGGAGGGGCTATGGCTACACCTTC,CASSVLGRGYGYTF
-,15,TRBD1,TRBV5-4,TRBJ1-1,TGTGCCAGCAGCTTGAAACGGACAGGGGACACTGAAGCTTTCTTT,CASSLKRTGDTEAFF
-,15,TRBD2,TRBV27,TRBJ2-3,TGTGCCAGCAGTTTACTAGCGGGGGCCACAGATACGCAGTATTTT,CASSLLAGATDTQYF
-,14,-,TRBV7-2,TRBJ1-5,TGTGCCAGCAGCTTAGTGGACAAGAATCAGCCCCAGCATTTT,CASSLVDKNQPQHF
-,16,TRBD2,TRBV11-1,TRBJ2-1,TGTGCCAGCAGCCCCTCTAGCGGGGGGATCTACAATGAGCAGTTCTTC,CASSPSSGGIYNEQFF
-,16,TRBD2,TRBV11-2,TRBJ2-3,TGTGCCAGCAGCACCAGACTAGCGGGGGGACTAGATACGCAGTATTTT,CASSTRLAGGLDTQYF
once,18,TRBD1,TRBV5-6,TRBJ2-5,TGTGCCAGCAGCTTGGAAGGGACAGGGGGGTTCTTGGGAGAGACCCAGTACTTC,CASSLEGTGGFLGETQYF
-,17,TRBD1,TRBV7-2,TRBJ2-1,TGTGCCAGCAGCTTATCCGGGTGGGGGACAGGGGACGATGAGCAGTTCTTC,CASSLSGWGTGDDEQFF
-,15,TRBD1,TRBV7-9,TRBJ2-5,TGTGCCAGCAGCTTAGTTGAAGGGGGCGCGGAGACCCAGTACTTC,CASSLVEGGAETQYF
-,14,TRBD1,TRBV5-1,TRBJ1-2,TGCGCCAGCAGCTTGGGGCAGGGGGCGCCCGGCTACACCTTC,CASSLGQGAPGYTF
-,15,TRBD2,TRBV9,TRBJ2-1,TGTGCCAGCAGCGTAGGGGGGGGGACCTACAATGAGCAGTTCTTC,CASSVGGGTYNEQFF
-,15,TRBD1,TRBV27,TRBJ1-2,TGTGCCAGCAGTTTTGGACAGGGGGCTCGCTATGGCTACACCTTC,CASSFGQGARYGYTF
-,14,-,TRBV13,TRBJ2-3,TGTGCCAGCAGCTTCGGGGGTAACACAGATACGCAGTATTTT,CASSFGGNTDTQYF
-,17,TRBD1,TRBV10-3,TRBJ2-2,TGTGCCATCAGTGGAGGCAGGGGGCGGGAGAACACCGGGGAGCTGTTTTTT,CAISGGRGRENTGELFF
-,14,TRBD1,TRBV15,TRBJ2-1,TGTGCCACCAGCAGAGACGGTACAGGGGGTGAGCAGTTCTTC,CATSRDGTGGEQFF
-,17,TRBD1,TRBV15,TRBJ1-4,TGTGCCACCAGCAGGACGGGAACAGGGGGCGATCGAGAAAAACTGTTTTTT,CATSRTGTGGDREKLFF
few,15,-,TRBV28,TRBJ1-4,TGTGCCAGCAGTTTCCTACAGGGAGGGAGTGAAAAACTGTTTTTT,CASSFLQGGSEKLFF
-,17,TRBD2,TRBV7-9,TRBJ2-5,TGTGCCAGCAGCTTACCGGGACTAGCGGGGGGGCCGAAGACCCAGTACTTC,CASSLPGLAGGPKTQYF